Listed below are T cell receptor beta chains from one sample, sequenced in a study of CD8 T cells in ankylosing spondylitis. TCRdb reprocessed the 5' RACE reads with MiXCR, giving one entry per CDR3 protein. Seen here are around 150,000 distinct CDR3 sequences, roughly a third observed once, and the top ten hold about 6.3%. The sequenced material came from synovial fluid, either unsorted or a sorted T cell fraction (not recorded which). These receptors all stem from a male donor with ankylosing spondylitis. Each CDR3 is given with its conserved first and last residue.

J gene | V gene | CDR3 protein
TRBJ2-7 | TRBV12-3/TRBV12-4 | CASARGGLYEQYF
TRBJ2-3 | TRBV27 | CASRRSPSTDTQYF
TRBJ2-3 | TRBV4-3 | CASSQGTSGSTDTQYF
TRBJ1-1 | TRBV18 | CASSPGLGNTEAFF
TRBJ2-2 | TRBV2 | CAIRASNTGELFF
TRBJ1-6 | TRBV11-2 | CASSLGRGLDLSPLHF
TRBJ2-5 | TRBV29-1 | CSVAGGADGIETQYF
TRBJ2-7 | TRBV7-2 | CASSSLAETSYEQYF
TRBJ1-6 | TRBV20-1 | CSAGGQGITPLHF
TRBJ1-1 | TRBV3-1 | CASSQQGSTEAFF
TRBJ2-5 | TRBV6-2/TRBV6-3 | CASSWNTLPGLAKETQYF
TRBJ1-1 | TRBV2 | CASTRTGMNTEAFF
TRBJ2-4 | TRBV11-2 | CASRDRGLAKNIQYF
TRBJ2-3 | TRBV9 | CASSPRIPFTDTQYF
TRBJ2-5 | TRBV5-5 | CASGGGFQETQYF
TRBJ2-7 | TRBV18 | CASSPNREFEQYF
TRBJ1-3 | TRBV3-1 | CASSLQVGNTIYF
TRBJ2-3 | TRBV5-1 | CASSLPQPGDTQYF
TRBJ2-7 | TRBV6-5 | CASSYNLGVPYEQYF
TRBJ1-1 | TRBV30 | CAWSDTEAFF
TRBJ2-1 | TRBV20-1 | CSAFILRPSYNEQFF
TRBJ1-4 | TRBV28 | CASSPTGKDEKLFF
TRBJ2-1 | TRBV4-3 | CASSQEETPYNEQFF
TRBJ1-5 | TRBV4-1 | CASSWDRNSNQPQHF
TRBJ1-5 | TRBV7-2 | CASSFYYSNQPQHF
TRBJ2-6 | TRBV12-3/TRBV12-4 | CASSWVGGNSGANVLTF
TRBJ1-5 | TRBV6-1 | CASSLTGVIKPQHF
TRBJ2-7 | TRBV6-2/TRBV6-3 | CASTTSVAGNAIDEQYF
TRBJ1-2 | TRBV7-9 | CASSPLGQGEHGYTF
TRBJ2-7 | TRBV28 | CASSPIPVVGSSYEQYF
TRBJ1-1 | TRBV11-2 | CASSPPARAAFF
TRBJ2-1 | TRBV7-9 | CASSPGTSNNEQFF
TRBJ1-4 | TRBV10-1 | CASSYALGEKLFF
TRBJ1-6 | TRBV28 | CASSQTVGFGSPLHF
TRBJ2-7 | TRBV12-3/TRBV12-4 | CASRPDSLHEQYF
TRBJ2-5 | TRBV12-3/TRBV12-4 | CASSFSPGTQYF
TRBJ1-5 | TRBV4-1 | CASSQTGQGANQPQHF
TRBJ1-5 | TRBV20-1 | CSASPTGGQRRNQPQHF
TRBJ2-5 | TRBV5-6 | CASSRDRGETQYF
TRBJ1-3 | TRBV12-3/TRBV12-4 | CASSLRGTGNTIYF